This T cell receptor (beta chain) was observed in a study of PD-L1 blockade in urothelial cancer. As for the study in general: Analyzed time points were 3 weeks (second dose) and 6 weeks after therapy began. The median number of T cells present in blood samples was 130,000 to 150,000.

This CDR3 spans 14 amino acids. Germline CDR1 is SGHAT and CDR2 is FQNNGV. The V and J ends lost 1 base and 7 bases respectively, with 8 bases between them. Whole-study findings and limits: Better survival was predicted when blood TCR clonality before treatment fell below the median.

TCRdb keeps only in-frame clones here, not all; method: immunoSEQ multiplex PCR. Of about 26,000 clones in the sample, about 86% were seen once. Worth noting for this clone: Its specificity is unknown.

The gene calls are TRBV11-2 and TRBJ1-6; possible D gene TRBD1, 5 bases. The sample in question was PBMCs, obtained around atezolizumab (anti-PD-L1) treatment. This receptor was taken from a man aged 60 to 75 with urothelial cancer. CDR3 in DNA: TGTGCCAGCAGCTTAGCAGGGCGGAATTCACCCCTCCACTTT. Translation gives CASSLAGRNSPLHF.